The rows below give T cell receptor beta chains drawn from one sample of a study of T-cell memory formation after mild COVID-19. TCRdb passed the 5' RACE reads through MiXCR, listing each CDR3 protein once. The sample shows about 310,000 distinct CDR3 sequences, 15% to 20% of them seen only once. Specimen: PBMCs or a T cell subset sorted from them (not recorded which). All receptors come from a man aged 18-30 years who had mild COVID-19 (a few samples of this study predate the infection). Cell type and time point are not known. The CDR3 runs from the conserved cysteine through the conserved F or W. Each record gives: J gene, CDR3 length, D gene, clone size, V gene, CDR3 protein, CDR3 DNA. The D gene is left open where the match is weak. Clone size is not always given. Where it is, it says once, few, many or a class for expanded clones.

TRBJ2-3,18,TRBD2,-,TRBV4-2,CASSQDHGAGVRSDTQYF,TGTGCCAGCAGCCAAGATCACGGAGCGGGGGTTCGGTCAGATACGCAGTATTTT
TRBJ2-3,13,-,-,TRBV2,CASSDWGGDTQYF,TGTGCCAGCAGTGACTGGGGCGGAGATACGCAGTATTTT
TRBJ1-1,13,-,few,TRBV20-1,CSAPGQQYTEAFF,TGCAGTGCGCCCGGACAGCAGTACACTGAAGCTTTCTTT
TRBJ1-1,13,TRBD1,-,TRBV20-1,CRSGTGGSTEAFF,TGCAGGTCCGGGACAGGGGGTAGCACTGAAGCTTTCTTT
TRBJ2-2,14,TRBD1,-,TRBV29-1,CSVGTGIFTGELFF,TGCAGCGTTGGGACAGGGATCTTTACCGGGGAGCTGTTTTTT
TRBJ1-2,13,TRBD1,-,TRBV12-3/TRBV12-4,CASSLTGVRGYTF,TGTGCCAGCAGTCTCACAGGGGTACGGGGCTACACCTTC
TRBJ2-5,14,-,few,TRBV15,CATSRDVGEETQYF,TGTGCCACCAGCAGAGATGTCGGGGAGGAGACCCAGTACTTC
TRBJ2-7,15,-,few,TRBV5-6,CASSLFSRSSYEQYF,TGTGCCAGCAGCTTGTTCTCTCGAAGCTCCTACGAGCAGTACTTC
TRBJ1-6,14,-,-,TRBV15,CATSRDRDNSPLHF,TGTGCCACCAGCAGAGACAGGGACAATTCACCCCTCCACTTT
TRBJ1-1,15,-,many,TRBV4-2,CASSPGSAGEAEAFF,TGTGCCAGCAGCCCCGGAAGTGCAGGGGAGGCTGAAGCTTTCTTT
TRBJ2-5,15,TRBD1,few,TRBV2,CASHNTDRGRGTQYF,TGTGCCAGCCATAATACCGACAGGGGGCGGGGGACCCAGTACTTC
TRBJ1-2,13,-,-,TRBV20-1,CSARDRINYGYTF,TGCAGTGCTAGAGATCGGATCAACTATGGCTACACCTTC
TRBJ2-7,14,-,many,TRBV5-4,CASSFGRGRYEQYF,TGTGCCAGCAGCTTTGGCAGGGGGAGGTACGAGCAGTACTTC
TRBJ2-7,19,-,-,TRBV4-3,CASSQDTGTGTLLGYEQYF,TGCGCCAGCAGCCAAGATACCGGTACAGGGACCCTCTTGGGCTACGAGCAGTACTTC
TRBJ2-7,13,-,few,TRBV27,CASSFLQGYEQYF,TGTGCCAGCAGTTTTCTCCAGGGCTACGAGCAGTACTTC
TRBJ2-5,15,-,-,TRBV4-3,CASSPRGGVGETQYF,TGCGCCAGCAGCCCGAGGGGTGGTGTTGGAGAGACCCAGTACTTC
TRBJ2-2,16,TRBD1,many,TRBV24-1,CATSDPGTGFTGELFF,TGTGCCACCAGTGATCCCGGGACAGGATTCACCGGGGAGCTGTTTTTT